This T cell receptor (beta chain) appears in the sequencing data of a study of cytomegalovirus exposure and HLA in healthy donors (dated by TCRdb to the late 2010s). For the study in its entirety: An earlier analysis of some 500 of the donors reported 250 to 350 Gb of sequence data and 117 million unique TCR beta sequences from 150 million to 200 million T cells. Roughly 290 gigabases of sequencing data and approximately 91 million unique TCR sequences made up an early release that covered approximately 700 HLA-typed donors. Among the roughly 390 genotyped donors, around 81% belonged to the genetic ancestry cluster associated with self-reported Caucasian donors. The aim of the study was to test whether cataloging public T cell receptors could identify signatures of past pathogen exposure. The study used immunosequencing to profile the T cell repertoires of 666 subjects and linked those repertoires to cytomegalovirus serostatus. A separate validation cohort of 90 to 150 different subjects was used in addition to the 666-subject first cohort. The study combined high-throughput TCR immunosequencing, statistical association of individual TCRs with disease status, and machine learning to predict cytomegalovirus infection status. In a later analysis, previously published TCR beta repertoires from 600 to 850 donors were re-analyzed and high-resolution HLA genotyping was added so that TCR occurrence patterns could be studied. Rather than using new phenotypic data, the later analysis identified candidate immune exposures from TCR beta sequences and from how often those sequences occurred across donors. To decide whether each TCR beta V gene segment behaved as functional or pseudogenic, an earlier analysis of 587 of the donors relied on high-throughput TCR beta sequencing. Donor age, sex, ethnicity and CMV serostatus were collected together with the repertoire data. In a later genetic analysis, genome-wide SNP genotypes for about three fifths of the roughly 670 donors were used, and that subset was treated as a discovery cohort. All discovery cohort repertoires had been generated using a single sequencing platform. Both class I and class II loci were covered by HLA typing, at four-digit resolution. Typing coverage differed by locus: A, B, C, DRB1 and DQB1 were typed in roughly 629-630 donors, DQA1 in 500 to 550, DPA1 in 600 to 610, and DPB1 in just under 490. A few DR-DQ haplotypes were treated as single units for association and clustering because of strong linkage in the cohort. Across some 400 genotyped donors of the cohort, an average of about 220,000 unique TCR beta nucleotide sequences per donor were sequenced, and approximately 17% of those sequences were non-productive.

What the authors observed across the whole study: Three of the identified cytomegalovirus-associated TCR beta chains were confirmed in vitro to be specific for cytomegalovirus antigens. In a later analysis, the rate of TCR association differed among HLA loci, with DRB1 alleles having the most associated TCRs and HLA-C alleles having the fewest. A further reported finding was that TCR beta sequences accurately predicted the HLA-A and HLA-B alleles for most subjects in the first cohort. Linkage disequilibrium might explain the correlated functional status among segregating V segments, but an unknown experimental factor could not be excluded. Some IMGT-functional V segments, including TRBV6-2 and TRBV6-3, could not be distinguished by the 87-base-pair reads and were therefore excluded. Compared with the 666-donor mean, donors in an Asian-associated ancestry cluster had fewer N-insertions in productive TCRs, according to a later genetic analysis. The cohort was sequenced for TCR beta chains only, and without alpha or paired-chain data the features that could be detected were limited. Because counts were too low, more than 15 rarely observed V segments, including chromosome 9 orphons, were excluded from the earlier analysis of 587 of the donors. Because HLA typing was missing for some donors at each locus, association tests included only the typed subset. The only immune exposure information available for the cohort was CMV serostatus. A cluster of highly shared sequence variants was judged likely to represent a technical artifact of the sequencing pipeline. An earlier analysis of approximately 530 of the donors showed that most TCR beta V segments appeared in productive rearrangements either about 87% or about 30% of the time, which broadly matched IMGT annotations. A later analysis associated about 17,000 TCR beta sequences with specific HLA alleles at a false discovery rate of 0.05. In the study, 150 to 200 TCR beta chains were listed as associated with cytomegalovirus. When HLA alleles, especially DR and DQ, strongly co-occurred, attributing TCR associations to individual alleles was difficult. Cytomegalovirus status was reported to be diagnosed by the classifier with high specificity and sensitivity in both the original and validation cohorts. Most TCR sequences were observed very rarely across donors, whereas some public TCRs were present in many individuals. According to the authors, the approach could potentially be generalized to other disease states and immunological phenotypes. Most CMV-associated TCR beta chains appeared to be HLA-restricted in a later analysis, and the HLA associations seemed to be driven largely by CMV exposure. According to a later analysis, parvovirus B19, influenza, CMV and Epstein-Barr virus appeared linked to several top co-occurrence clusters. In a later analysis, HLA-associated TCR beta chains showed more clonal expansion and lower generation probabilities than non-associated chains that were equally common. Sequencing depth was assumed to be roughly uniform across donors in the presence/absence analyses, though that assumption may not hold. An association between a missense DCLRE1C variant and V-gene and J-gene trimming of TCR beta chains was found in a later genetic analysis and replicated in an independent cohort.

The library came from the immunoSEQ multiplex PCR assay. The multiplex PCR relied on a mix of 60 forward primers for TCR Vbeta segments and 13 reverse primers for TCR Jbeta segments. A multiplex PCR assay on genomic DNA amplified the CDR3 region of rearranged TCR beta genes. On the Illumina HiSeq System, the amplified TCR beta libraries were sequenced as 87-base-pair reads. On the authors' methods: A later analysis counted 75 million to 100 million unique TCR beta chains across the 650 to 800 repertoires, and some 11 million of these chains were shared by at least two donors. Raw reads were error-corrected and collapsed into unique sequences by a nearest-neighbor algorithm in which closely related sequences were merged to remove PCR and sequencing errors. To assign V, D and J gene segments, CDR3 sequences were aligned to IMGT reference sequences. For a sequence to be retained, a match of at least six nucleotides was required to both a V gene segment and a J gene segment. A rearrangement was called productive if the CDR3 had no stop codons and remained in frame with V and J, and every other rearrangement was called non-productive. CDR3 was defined according to IMGT convention as the region running from the second conserved V-encoded cysteine to the conserved J-encoded phenylalanine. The earlier analysis of 587 of the donors excluded sequences that lacked an unambiguous match to a single V gene segment. In an earlier analysis of roughly 500 of the donors, V segments were called functional above 56.7% productive rearrangements and were called segregating when the between-donor standard deviation exceeded 5%. A statistical classification framework was built to diagnose cytomegalovirus status from the catalog of TCR beta chain sequences. In a later analysis, TCR nucleotide sequences were compared against IMGT/GENE-DB human TR gene sequences so that V and J genes could be assigned. The TCRdist pipeline was used in a later analysis to assign CDR3 sequences and most-parsimonious VDJ recombination scenarios. In a later analysis, every TCR beta chain was defined by the combination of its CDR3 amino acid sequence and its V-gene family, and reads without a unique V-gene family were dropped. In a later analysis, 450 to 600 highly shared, low-generation-probability nucleotide sequences were removed to address suspected cross-contamination and a sequencing artifact. For each public chain, a later analysis derived a clonal expansion index from normalized ranks of inferred template counts within each repertoire. In a later analysis, generation probabilities were computed using a VDJ recombination model fitted to out-of-frame rearrangements, and the results were checked against IGoR. In a later analysis, hypergeometric tests were used to score TCR-TCR, TCR-HLA and TCR-CMV co-occurrence, with a repertoire-size bias correction applied to TCR pairs. In a later analysis, false discovery rates were estimated by permuting HLA or CMV assignments 20 times. A later analysis grouped co-occurring TCRs with DBSCAN, adding TCRdist sequence similarity when clustering within HLA-allele-positive subsets. Co-occurrence clustering excluded repertoires with fewer than 30,000 or more than 120,000 public chains, plus five with anomalous nucleotide sharing. TCRdb mirrors the immuneACCESS table, restricted to in-frame sequences. Some clones are absent from its copies; in checked studies, under half trace to an unresolved V gene, and the reason for the others is unknown. That table supplies the V and J calls and clone size; D and trimming were determined from the DNA. A total of 95,000 to 110,000 clones appear in this sample, roughly 80% of them only once. Around 2.3% of the sample is held by the ten biggest clonotypes.

Taken from cysteine to phenylalanine, the CDR3 has 15 residues. Left in the record is the CDR3 DNA by itself, 45 bases read in frame from the first base. CDR1 MNHEY and CDR2 SVGAGI are derived from the germline V gene. The V end gives up 6 bases and the J end 3 bases, leaving 7 bases in the junction not matched to a gene. Comment on this clone: Its antigen remains unidentified. Qualities for individual bases were not recorded, and no much larger clone is one base off.

The cohort consisted of 666 healthy bone marrow donors. Cohort members were all nominally healthy when sampled, although unrecorded immune exposures were likely present. The donor tested CMV seronegative and was one of the 352 seronegative cohort members. A peripheral blood sample was provided by each donor, and peripheral blood mononuclear cells were used for TCR beta sequencing. The Qiagen DNeasy Blood Extraction Kit was used to extract genomic DNA from the blood cell samples. Recombination connected TRBV6-5 to TRBJ2-7, with 11 junctional bases fitting TRBD1. The sequence was collected from a man younger than 40 in good health and CMV-seronegative. The sample consisted of PBMCs. The sequenced DNA is TGTGCCAGCAGACTCTCGGACAGGGGGCTCTACGAGCAGTACTTC. The resulting protein is CASRLSDRGLYEQYF.